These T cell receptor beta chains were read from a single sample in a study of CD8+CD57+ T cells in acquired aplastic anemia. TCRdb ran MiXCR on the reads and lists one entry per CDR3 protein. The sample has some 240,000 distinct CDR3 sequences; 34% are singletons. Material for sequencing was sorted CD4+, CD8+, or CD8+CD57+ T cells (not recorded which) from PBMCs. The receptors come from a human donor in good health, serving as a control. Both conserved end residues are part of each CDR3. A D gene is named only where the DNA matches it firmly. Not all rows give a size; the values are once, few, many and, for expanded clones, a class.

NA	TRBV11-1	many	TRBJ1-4	TGTGCCAGCAGCGCCACCCAGGCAACTAATGAAAAACTGTTTTTT	CASSATQATNEKLFF
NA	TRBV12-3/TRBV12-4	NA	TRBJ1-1	TGTGCCAGCAGAACTTTTGACGAGCCTAGGGGAGCTTTCTTT	CASRTFDEPRGAFF
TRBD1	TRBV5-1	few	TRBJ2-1	TGCGCCAGCAGCTTGGGTCAGGGGGTGATGAATGAGCAGTTCTTC	CASSLGQGVMNEQFF
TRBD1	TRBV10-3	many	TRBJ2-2	TGTGCCATCAGCCCGGGTCTGGGACAGGGGGATTACGTTAGCACCGGGGAGCTGTTTTTT	CAISPGLGQGDYVSTGELFF
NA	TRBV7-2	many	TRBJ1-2	TGTGCCAGCAGCTTATCTCAGGGCTATGGCTACACCTTC	CASSLSQGYGYTF
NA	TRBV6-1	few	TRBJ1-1	TGTGCCAGCAGTGAATACCCTGTTGTGAACACTGAAGCTTTCTTT	CASSEYPVVNTEAFF
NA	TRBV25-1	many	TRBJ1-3	TGTGCCAGCAAGGACGTCTATTCCCCTGGAAACACCATATATTTT	CASKDVYSPGNTIYF
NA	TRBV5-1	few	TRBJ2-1	TGCGCCGGAGCGGTGGGAGGGGGGGCCTACAATGAGCAGTTCTTC	CAGAVGGGAYNEQFF
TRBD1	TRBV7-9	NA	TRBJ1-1	TGTGCCAGCAGCTCTAGGGGGACAGCGAACACTGGAGCTTTCTTT	CASSSRGTANTGAFF
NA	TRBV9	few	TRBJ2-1	TGTGCCAGCAGCCGGGATCCAAGCTCCTACAATGAGCAGTTCTTC	CASSRDPSSYNEQFF
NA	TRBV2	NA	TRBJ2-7	TGTGCCAGCGGGGCAGGGGCCACCTATGGCTACGAGCAGTACTTC	CASGAGATYGYEQYF
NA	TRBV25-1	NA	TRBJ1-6	TGTGCCAGCAGTGAACCTAGCGGGGGGGACTCACCCCTCCACTTT	CASSEPSGGDSPLHF
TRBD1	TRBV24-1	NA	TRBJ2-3	TGTGCCACCAGTGGGGCAGGGGGCGGCGCAGATACGCAGTATTTT	CATSGAGGGADTQYF
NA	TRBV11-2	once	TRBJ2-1	TGTGCCAGCTCAGCCCTTGAGAGCTCCTACAATGAGCAGTTCTTC	CASSALESSYNEQFF
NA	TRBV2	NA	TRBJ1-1	TGTGCCAGCAGTCAAACACGTTCGGTTTTCTTT	CASSQTRSVFF
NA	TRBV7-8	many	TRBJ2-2	TGTGCCAGCCACCCTCTGGCGAACACCGGGGAGCTGTTTTTT	CASHPLANTGELFF
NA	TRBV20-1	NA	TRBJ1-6	TGCAGTGCCCCGCTGGGGGCTAGCTATAATTCACCCCTCCACTTT	CSAPLGASYNSPLHF
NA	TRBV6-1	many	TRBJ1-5	TGTGCCAGCAGTATACGACAGGTTTGGCAGCCCCAGCATTTT	CASSIRQVWQPQHF
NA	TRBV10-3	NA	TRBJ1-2	TGTGCCAGCAGTCGGGGTAGGAGAAATGGCTACACCTTC	CASSRGRRNGYTF
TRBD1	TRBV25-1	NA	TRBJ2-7	TGTGCCAGCAGTGGACAGGGCGTCCACGAGCAGTACTTC	CASSGQGVHEQYF
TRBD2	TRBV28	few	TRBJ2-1	TGTGCCAGCAGCTTAAGGAGCGGGGCCTACAATGAGCAGTTCTTC	CASSLRSGAYNEQFF
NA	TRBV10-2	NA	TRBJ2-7	TGCGCCAGCAGTGAGTCGGCCTATGGCGAGCAGTACTTC	CASSESAYGEQYF
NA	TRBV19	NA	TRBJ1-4	TGTGCCAGTAGTATCGGTACCCAGCCAACTAATGAAAAACTGTTTTTT	CASSIGTQPTNEKLFF
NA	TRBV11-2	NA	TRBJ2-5	TGTGCCAGCACCAGAGGACCTAGCTTAGGTACTTTTGTGGAGACCCAGTACTTC	CASTRGPSLGTFVETQYF
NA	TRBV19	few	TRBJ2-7	TGTGCCAGTTCAACAGGGCCGATGACCTACGAGCAGTACTTC	CASSTGPMTYEQYF
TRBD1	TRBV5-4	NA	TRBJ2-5	TGTGCCAGCAGCTTGGGGGGGCGGACAGGCCAAGAGACCCAGTACTTC	CASSLGGRTGQETQYF
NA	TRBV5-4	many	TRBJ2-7	TGTGCCAGCAGCACCGACACAGACACCTACGAGCAGTACTTC	CASSTDTDTYEQYF
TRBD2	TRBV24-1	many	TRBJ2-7	TGTGCCACCAGTGATCGCGCTAGCGGGAGTCGCGACGAGCAGTACTTC	CATSDRASGSRDEQYF
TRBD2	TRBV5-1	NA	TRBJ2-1	TGCGCCAGCAGCTTGGACCTAGCGGGGACCGATGAGCAGTTCTTC	CASSLDLAGTDEQFF
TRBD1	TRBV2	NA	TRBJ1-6	TGTGCCAGCAGTGGACAGGGATCCTATAATTCACCCCTCCACTTT	CASSGQGSYNSPLHF
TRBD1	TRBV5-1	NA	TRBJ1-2	TGCGCCAGCAGCAGCCACAGGGGGCAGATTGATGGCTACACCTTC	CASSSHRGQIDGYTF
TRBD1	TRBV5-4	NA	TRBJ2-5	TGTGCCAGCAGCTTGCTTACAGGGGATTGGGAGACCCAGTACTTC	CASSLLTGDWETQYF
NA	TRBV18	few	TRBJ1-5	TGTGCCAGCTCACCACAAGGGTCCCATCAGCCCCAGCATTTT	CASSPQGSHQPQHF
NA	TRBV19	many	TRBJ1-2	TGTGCCACTTTCCTGGCTGGGAACGCTAACTATGGCTACACCTTC	CATFLAGNANYGYTF
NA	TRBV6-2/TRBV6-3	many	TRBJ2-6	TGTGCCAGCAGTTACATGTCTGGGGGCTCTGGGGCCAACGTCCTGACTTTC	CASSYMSGGSGANVLTF
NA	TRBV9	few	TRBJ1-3	TGTGCCAGCAGCGTAGGACGGTGGGACTCTGGAAACACCATATGTTTT	CASSVGRWDSGNTICF
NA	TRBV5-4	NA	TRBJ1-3	TGTGCCAGCAGCTCCCCCGGGACCGGCTCTGGAAACACCATATATTTT	CASSSPGTGSGNTIYF
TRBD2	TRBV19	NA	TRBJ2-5	TGTGCCAGTAGTGTCGGGACTAGCGGGGAGACCCAGTACTTC	CASSVGTSGETQYF
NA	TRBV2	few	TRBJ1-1	TGTGCCAGCTCACCAGGGTACGTTAGGAGCACTGAAGCTTTCTTT	CASSPGYVRSTEAFF
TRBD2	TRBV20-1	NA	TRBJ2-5	TGCAGTGCGAGTAGCGGGGGGGCCCGAGAGACCCAGTACTTC	CSASSGGARETQYF
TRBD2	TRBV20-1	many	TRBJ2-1	TGCAGTGCTAGAGATCTGGGACTAGCTCAAGGGCAGTTCTTC	CSARDLGLAQGQFF
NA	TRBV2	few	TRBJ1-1	TGTGCCAGCAGTGGAGGCAGGGCGACTGAAGCTTTCTTT	CASSGGRATEAFF
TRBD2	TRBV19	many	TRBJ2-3	TGTGCCAGTAGTATGGGACTAGAATCAGATACGCAGTATTTT	CASSMGLESDTQYF
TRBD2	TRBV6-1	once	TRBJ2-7	TGTGCCAGCAGTCCCCCGGGGGGGAGCGAGCAGTACTTC	CASSPPGGSEQYF
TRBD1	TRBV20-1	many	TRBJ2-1	TGCAGTGCTAGAGGACAGGGGGCTTCGGATGAGCAGTTCTTC	CSARGQGASDEQFF
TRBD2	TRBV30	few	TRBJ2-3	TGTGCCTGGAGTGTAGGCGGGAGGGCCTCAGATACGCAGTATTTT	CAWSVGGRASDTQYF
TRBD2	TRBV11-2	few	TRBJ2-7	TGTGCCAGCAGCCCCCTGAGGACTAGCGGGAGGGCCTACGAGCAGTACTTC	CASSPLRTSGRAYEQYF
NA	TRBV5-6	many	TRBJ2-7	TGTGCCAGCAGCTATGGGGACGAGCAGTACTTC	CASSYGDEQYF
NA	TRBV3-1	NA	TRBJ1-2	TGTGCCAGCAGCCAATCGGGCGCTGGCTACACCTTC	CASSQSGAGYTF